This T cell receptor beta chain is drawn from a study of cytomegalovirus exposure and HLA in healthy donors. Study observations and caveats: Exclusion as indistinguishable affected some V segments, including TRBV6-2 and TRBV6-3. Later work found that TCR association rates differed between HLA loci; DRB1 had the most and HLA-C the fewest.

Vbeta (60) and Jbeta (13) primers were used in the PCR. Data came from immunoSEQ multiplex PCR; TCRdb stores just in-frame clones and leaves some out. The data hold approximately 160,000 clones, with more than 65% observed a single time. Germline V lookup: CDR1 LNHDA, CDR2 SQIVND (reference sequence). V was pared by 5 bases and J by 4 bases, with 7 bases of the junction left unmatched. The CDR3 sequence is 15 residues long. In regard to this clone: Its antigen is as yet unknown.

The TCR originated in a woman in her 40s in good health and CMV-seropositive. The sample comprised PBMCs. This chain links TRBV19 with TRBJ2-3; 9 positions match TRBD2. CDR3 DNA: TGTGCCAGTAGTTCCCATAGCGGGAGCCCAGATACGCAGTATTTT. It codes for CASSSHSGSPDTQYF.